A selection of T cell receptor beta chains follows, all from one sample in a study of blood T cell repertoires in COVID-19. Clones were sequenced by immunoSEQ multiplex PCR, and TCRdb holds only the in-frame ones, with some missing. Of roughly 330,000 clones listed, 80% to 90% were seen once; the top ten hold around 10%. Sequenced material: peripheral blood. These receptors all stem from a man aged 25 to 40 with COVID-19, enrolled during active disease. Both conserved end residues are part of each CDR3. Fields, in order: J gene, clone size, D gene, V gene, CDR3 DNA, CDR3 protein. The D gene is left open where the match is weak. Only some rows state a clone size, as once, few, many or a class for expanded clones.

J: TRBJ2-7; size: .; D: TRBD2; V: TRBV10-3; DNA: TGTGCCATCAGTGGTGAGCTAGCGGGAGCGCACGAGCAGTACTTC; CDR3: CAISGELAGAHEQYF
J: TRBJ1-4; size: .; D: TRBD1; V: TRBV9; DNA: TGTGCCAGCAGCACATCGACAGGGGGCACTAATGAAAAACTGTTTTTT; CDR3: CASSTSTGGTNEKLFF
J: TRBJ2-2; size: .; D: TRBD1; V: TRBV18; DNA: TGTGCCAGCTCCCCAAAGACAGGGGCGGCTAACACCGGGGAGCTGTTTTTT; CDR3: CASSPKTGAANTGELFF
J: TRBJ1-1; size: .; D: TRBD1; V: TRBV2; DNA: TGTGCCAGCAGTGAACAGGGGGCGACCACTGAAGCTTTCTTT; CDR3: CASSEQGATTEAFF
J: TRBJ1-2; size: .; D: .; V: TRBV19; DNA: TGTGCCAGTAGTATAGAGGGGGCCTATGGCTACACCTTC; CDR3: CASSIEGAYGYTF
J: TRBJ2-5; size: .; D: .; V: TRBV7-2; DNA: TGTGCCAGCAGCTCGCAGGGTTTCCAAGAGACCCAGTACTTC; CDR3: CASSSQGFQETQYF
J: TRBJ1-1; size: .; D: TRBD1; V: TRBV6-5; DNA: TGTGCCATCTCAGGGGGCGGCGACACTGAAGCTTTCTTT; CDR3: CAISGGGDTEAFF
J: TRBJ1-6; size: .; D: .; V: TRBV9; DNA: TGTGCCAGCAGCACCCCACAGGGTTCCTATAATTCACCCCTCCACTTT; CDR3: CASSTPQGSYNSPLHF
J: TRBJ1-1; size: .; D: TRBD1; V: TRBV10-3; DNA: TGTGCCATCAGGGGACAGGGGGTTACTACTTTCTTT; CDR3: CAIRGQGVTTFF
J: TRBJ2-1; size: few; D: .; V: TRBV28; DNA: TGTGCGGGGGGTCCCCATATCAATGAGCAGTTCTTC; CDR3: CAGGPHINEQFF
J: TRBJ1-2; size: .; D: .; V: TRBV5-4; DNA: TGTGCCAGCAGCCAACAGGGAAATGGCTACACCTTC; CDR3: CASSQQGNGYTF
J: TRBJ1-2; size: few; D: .; V: TRBV27; DNA: TGTGCCAGCAGCCCTCTGTGGGGGGGGCTAGGCTACACCTTC; CDR3: CASSPLWGGLGYTF
J: TRBJ2-2; size: .; D: TRBD1; V: TRBV2; DNA: TGTGCCAGCAGTGAGGGACAGGCGTACACCGGGGAGCTGTTTTTT; CDR3: CASSEGQAYTGELFF
J: TRBJ2-1; size: .; D: TRBD1; V: TRBV6-2/TRBV6-3; DNA: TGTGCCAGCAGTTACAGGGGGCGTCTCAACAATGAGCAGTTCTTC; CDR3: CASSYRGRLNNEQFF
J: TRBJ1-2; size: .; D: TRBD1; V: TRBV19; DNA: TGTGCCAGTAGGAGGGGGACAGGTACACCAGCTAACTATGGCTACACCTTC; CDR3: CASRRGTGTPANYGYTF
J: TRBJ2-3; size: .; D: TRBD2; V: TRBV7-7; DNA: TGTGCCAGCAGCTTAGACCCACCGGGACTAGCGGGAGGCGGTACAGATACGCAGTATTTT; CDR3: CASSLDPPGLAGGGTDTQYF
J: TRBJ1-1; size: .; D: .; V: TRBV21-1; DNA: TGTGCCAGCAGGACAGGGGATGGGAACACTGAAGCTTTCTTT; CDR3: CASRTGDGNTEAFF
J: TRBJ2-5; size: .; D: .; V: TRBV7-2; DNA: TGTGCCAGCAGCTTAGGCCCGACTAGAAGTCTTGGGACCCAGTACTTC; CDR3: CASSLGPTRSLGTQYF
J: TRBJ1-1; size: .; D: .; V: TRBV27; DNA: TGTGCCAGCAGTTCCCTCCAGTTGAACACTGAAGCTTTCTTT; CDR3: CASSSLQLNTEAFF
J: TRBJ2-2; size: .; D: .; V: TRBV5-1; DNA: TGCGCCAGCAGCTTCGGACAGCACGATACTAACACCGGGGAGCTGTTTTTT; CDR3: CASSFGQHDTNTGELFF
J: TRBJ1-4; size: .; D: .; V: TRBV4-3; DNA: TGCGCCAGCAGCCAAGATCAGGGGTATGGGAATGAAAAACTGTTTTTT; CDR3: CASSQDQGYGNEKLFF
J: TRBJ2-3; size: .; D: .; V: TRBV4-3; DNA: TGCGCCAGCAGCCAAGATTTAAGGGGGGGCGGTCGTGATACGCAGTATTTT; CDR3: CASSQDLRGGGRDTQYF